This T cell receptor (beta chain) stems from a study of blood T cell repertoires in COVID-19. Study background: PBMCs, B-cell-depleted T cells, or T cells were the source of the cDNA or gDNA that made up the material.

Profiled with immunoSEQ multiplex PCR; TCRdb holds only in-frame clones, not every one. The sample carries 250,000 to 350,000 clones, 70% to 85% recorded once. Seattle's enrolled individuals joined amid active infection and were then monitored longitudinally. This CDR3 comprises 15 residues. Germline CDR1 LNHDA, CDR2 SQIVND (reference sequence). The germline V and J ends were trimmed by 10 bases and 2 bases, with 18 bases remaining between them. The sequence came from a human donor with COVID-19, enrolled during active disease. The donor label of this sample is uncertain. The rearrangement joins TRBV19 to TRBJ1-5; possibly TRBD1 for D (6 bases). The sequenced sample consisted of peripheral blood. CDR3 protein: CATTGGARGNQPQHF. The DNA of the CDR3 is TGTGCCACTACGGGGGGGGCGCGGGGCAATCAGCCCCAGCATTTT.